This T cell receptor (beta chain) was profiled in a study of response to subunit inactivated influenza vaccine. Study-wide findings and caveats: There was a suggestion from the authors that each seasonal influenza vaccination recruits few new T cells.

Details on this clonotype: Its cognate antigen is unknown.

MiXCR, applied by TCRdb to the RT-PCR reads, yields one record per CDR3 protein. This sample has about 530,000 distinct CDR3 sequences; 12% occur once, and the top ten carry about a tenth. Sequencing was performed on PBMCs from blood, taken on the day of vaccination. The clonotype was recovered from a man in his fifties or sixties who received an inactivated influenza vaccine.

The CDR3 coding sequence is TGTGCCACGACAGGGGACAGCTCCTATAATTCACCCCTCCACTTT. Amino acid sequence: CATTGDSSYNSPLHF. The chain joins TRBV2 to TRBJ1-6; TRBD1 aligns across 8 bases. Trimming at V came to 10 bases and at J to 0 bases, leaving 5 bases not matched to a gene. CDR3 size: 15 residues. Germline-derived CDR1 and CDR2 are SNHLY and FYNNEI.